This TCR beta chain was found in a study of T cell repertoires in cytomegalovirus infection. Study-wide results and caveats: What dominated the ex vivo response were HLA-C-restricted CMV-specific TCR beta clonotypes. Frequencies of public TCR beta families were cumulated, and this identified carriers of CMV plus the relevant HLA.

TCRdb recomputed calls from the reads with MiXCR, one row per CDR3 protein. The sample consists of about 740,000 distinct CDR3 sequences, 35% of them appearing once. There are 16 residues in the CDR3. After removal of 7 bases from V and 0 bases from J, the junction contained 9 bases not matched to a gene. Regarding this clonotype: Its antigen is currently unknown.

V is TRBV12-3 or TRBV12-4 and J is TRBJ2-3, with 8 bases matching TRBD2. The sequenced sample was PBMCs. This clonotype was sampled from a human donor in good health (CMV status not recorded). Some clones in this sample may be carry-over from other donors' samples. CDR3 DNA: TGTGCCAGCACCATAGGACTAGCTCCTAGCACAGATACGCAGTATTTT. It yields the protein CASTIGLAPSTDTQYF.